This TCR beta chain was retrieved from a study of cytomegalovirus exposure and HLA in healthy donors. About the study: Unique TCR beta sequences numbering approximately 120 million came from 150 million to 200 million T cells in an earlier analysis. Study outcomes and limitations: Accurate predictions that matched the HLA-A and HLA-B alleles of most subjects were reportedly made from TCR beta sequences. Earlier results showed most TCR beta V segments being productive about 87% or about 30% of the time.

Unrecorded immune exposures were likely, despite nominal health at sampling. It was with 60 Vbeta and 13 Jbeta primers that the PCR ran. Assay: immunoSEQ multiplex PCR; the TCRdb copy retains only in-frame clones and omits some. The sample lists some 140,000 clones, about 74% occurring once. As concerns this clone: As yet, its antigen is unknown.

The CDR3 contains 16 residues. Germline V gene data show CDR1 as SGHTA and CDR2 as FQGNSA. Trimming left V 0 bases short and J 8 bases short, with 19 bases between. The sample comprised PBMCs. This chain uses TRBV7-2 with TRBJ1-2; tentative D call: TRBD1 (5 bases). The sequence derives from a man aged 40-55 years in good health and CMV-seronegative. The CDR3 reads CASSLAPGAGLGGYTF. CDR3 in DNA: TGTGCCAGCAGCTTAGCGCCGGGTGCGGGACTCGGCGGCTACACCTTC.